The 18 T cell receptor beta chains below come from one sample, sequenced in a study of T-cell memory formation after mild COVID-19. TCRdb itself ran the 5' RACE reads through MiXCR, one entry per CDR3 protein. The table shows 92,000 or so distinct CDR3 sequences, with over 12% occurring only once. Sequencing was performed on PBMCs or a T cell subset sorted from them (not recorded which). These receptors were collected from a man younger than 35 who had mild COVID-19 (a few samples of this study predate the infection). Cell type and time point are not known.

The rearrangement links TRBV6-5 to TRBJ2-5, with a possible D match to TRBD2 (5 bases). Germline V gives CDR1 MNHEY, CDR2 SVGAGI. This CDR3 is built from 14 residues. V was pared by 2 bases and J by 5 bases, with 12 bases between. The CDR3 DNA is TGTGCCAGCAGTTACGCCCTCAGAGGGGAGACCCAGTACTTC. It codes for CASSYALRGETQYF.

The V and J genes are TRBV4-1 and TRBJ2-3; D tentatively fits TRBD1 or TRBD2 (6 bases each). CDR3 length: 16 amino acids. V was trimmed by 2 bases and J by 2 bases, leaving 14 bases between them. Germline CDR1 is MGHRA and CDR2 is YSYEKL. CDR3 bases: TGCGCCAGCAGCCAAAGCGAGGGGGGTCTCACAGATACGCAGTATTTT. Translation gives CASSQSEGGLTDTQYF.

This clonotype was found a few times. V and J are TRBV4-3 and TRBJ2-2; D might be TRBD2 (6 bases). The CDR3 has 18 amino acids. Germline assignment: CDR1 LGHNA and CDR2 YSLEER. V lost 0 bases, J lost 2 bases, and 16 bases lay in between. The DNA of the CDR3 is TGCGCCAGCAGCCAAGATGGTCTAGCGTCCCTAAACACCGGGGAGCTGTTTTTT. This codes for CASSQDGLASLNTGELFF.

The chain carries TRBV3-1 and TRBJ2-7; perhaps TRBD1 as D (6 bases). The CDR3 runs 15 residues. Germline assignment: CDR1 LGHDT and CDR2 YNNKEL (reference sequence). Trimming removed 1 base from V and 3 bases from J, with 13 bases in between. In nucleotides, the CDR3 is TGTGCCAGCAGCCAAGTCGGACAGTTAATCTACGAGCAGTACTTC. Its protein product is CASSQVGQLIYEQYF.

V gene TRBV21-1 combines with J gene TRBJ1-1. TRBV21-1 is a pseudogene. The CDR3 runs 12 residues. This CDR3 reads CARQLKRTEAFF. CDR3 nucleotides: TGTGCCAGACAACTTAAAAGGACTGAAGCTTTCTTT.

The CDR3 spells CASSLARKNTEAFF. The CDR3 DNA is TGTGCCAGCAGCTTGGCCCGGAAGAACACTGAAGCTTTCTTT. The chain recombines TRBV5-5 with TRBJ1-1, with unresolved D. The CDR3 spans 14 residues. The ends were cut back, 0 bases at V and 1 base at J, with 7 bases in the middle. Germline CDR1 is SGHKS and CDR2 is YYEKEE (reference sequence).

This chain uses TRBV24-1 with TRBJ2-5; 7 nucleotides align to TRBD2. With V trimmed by 2 bases and J by 5 bases, 4 bases remained unmatched. The germline gives CDR1 KGHDR, CDR2 SFDVKD. The CDR3 loop spans 14 amino acids. CDR3 protein: CATSDSGGKETQYF. The CDR3 coding sequence is TGTGCCACCAGTGATTCCGGGGGGAAGGAGACCCAGTACTTC.

As to this clonotype: The junction does not match germline at one end; this may be a read error. The chain uses TRBV19 and TRBJ1-2, with 10 bases fitting TRBD1. CDR3 length equals 16 residues. Germline V CDR1 and CDR2: LNHDA, SQIVND (reference sequence). The CDR3 DNA reads as TGTGCCAGTAGATTCCCATCGGACAGGGGGTACTACGGCTACACCTTC. The encoded protein is CASRFPSDRGYYGYTF.

The chain is built from TRBV6-6 and TRBJ2-5; unclear D gene. Trimming took off 6 bases at V and 1 base at J, with 15 bases between the two ends. Germline loops: CDR1 MNHNY, CDR2 SVGAGI (reference sequence). The CDR3 extends over 15 amino acids. The CDR3 region is CASSPPGVGQETQYF. CDR3 nucleotide sequence: TGTGCCAGCAGCCCCCCCGGAGTTGGCCAAGAGACCCAGTACTTC.

This clonotype has a count of ten or more. The rearrangement joins TRBV3-1 to TRBJ2-2; D gene uncertain. Germline V gene sequence: CDR1 LGHDT, CDR2 YNNKEL (reference sequence). V lost 0 bases, J lost 7 bases, and 9 bases lay in between. The CDR3 totals 14 residues. This CDR3 reads CASSQDQWNGELFF. The CDR3 DNA sequence: TGTGCCAGCAGCCAAGATCAGTGGAACGGGGAGCTGTTTTTT.

V gene TRBV30 combines with J gene TRBJ1-1; D not resolved. The CDR3 totals 13 residues. Germline V gene sequence: CDR1 GTSNPN, CDR2 SVGIG (reference sequence). The germline V and J ends were trimmed by 5 bases and 4 bases, with 14 bases remaining between them. Written as DNA, the CDR3 is TGTGCCTGGGACAAAGGTGTCCGCACTGAAGCTTTCTTT. Protein sequence: CAWDKGVRTEAFF.

This clonotype was seen a few times. The gene calls are TRBV30 and TRBJ2-7; D is unresolved. V was shortened by 0 bases and J by 4 bases, with 7 bases between the two germline ends. Germline loops: CDR1 GTSNPN, CDR2 SVGIG (reference sequence). The CDR3 is 12 amino acids. CDR3 bases: TGTGCCTGGAGTGTAGTGGGATACGAGCAGTACTTC. Its protein product is CAWSVVGYEQYF.

This clonotype has more than one count but fewer than ten. This chain connects TRBV9 to TRBJ2-3; 7 bases agree with TRBD2. This CDR3 comprises 15 residues. V was clipped by 4 bases and J by 4 bases; unmatched bases: 9. From germline, CDR1 is SGDLS and CDR2 YYNGEE. CDR3 sequence reads: CASSPLWRGSDTQYF. In nucleotides, the CDR3 is TGTGCCAGCAGCCCCCTTTGGCGGGGGTCAGATACGCAGTATTTT. The full variable domain, its missing parts supplied by reference TRBV9 and TRBJ2-3, is DSGVTQTPKHLITATGQRVTLRCSPRSGDLSVYWYQQSLDQGLQFLIQYYNGEERAKGNILERFSAQQFPDLHSELNLSSLELGDSALYFCASSPLWRGSDTQYFGPGTRLTVL.

This clonotype showed up just a few times. The rearrangement joins TRBV20-1 to TRBJ2-7, with a weak D call TRBD2 (6 bases). CDR3 length: 13 amino acids. The V gene's germline CDR1 is DFQATT and CDR2 SNEGSKA (reference sequence). Between the trimmed V and J ends, which lost 4 bases and 0 bases, there was a span of 10 bases. The CDR3: CSATPGSSYEQYF. CDR3 DNA sequence: TGCAGTGCTACCCCCGGGAGCTCCTACGAGCAGTACTTC.

This clonotype was detected many times. The chain has TRBV29-1 and TRBJ2-1; possibly TRBD1 or TRBD2 for D (6 bases each). The germline V gene encodes CDR1 SQVTM and CDR2 ANQGSEA. V gave up 8 bases and J gave up 7 bases, with 18 bases separating them. The CDR3 is 13 residues long. The CDR3 is CSSWGAGGNEQFF. CDR3 coding DNA: TGCAGCTCTTGGGGGGCAGGTGGGAATGAGCAGTTCTTC.

This rearrangement joins TRBV3-1 to TRBJ2-1, with 10 bases matching TRBD2. Germline V lookup: CDR1 LGHDT, CDR2 YNNKEL (reference sequence). V was clipped by 0 bases and J by 4 bases; unmatched bases: 3. The CDR3 consists of 16 residues. CDR3 nucleotide sequence: TGTGCCAGCAGCCAAGAAGGACTAGCGGCGTACAATGAGCAGTTCTTC. Protein product: CASSQEGLAAYNEQFF.

J is TRBJ2-2 and V is TRBV7-9; D is possibly TRBD2 (6 bases). Germline V gene lookup returns CDR1 SEHNR and CDR2 FQNEAQ (reference sequence). The CDR3 is 15 residues long. Trimming took 4 bases from V and 4 from J, leaving 13 bases between them. Here the CDR3 reads CASSSTRGPTGELFF. The DNA for the CDR3 is TGTGCCAGCAGCTCAACGCGGGGACCCACCGGGGAGCTGTTTTTT. The full variable domain, its missing parts supplied by reference TRBV7-9 and TRBJ2-2, is DTGVSQNPRHKITKRGQNVTFRCDPISEHNRLYWYRQTLGQGPEFLTYFQNEAQLEKSRLLSDRFSAERPKGSFSTLEIQRTEQGDSAMYLCASSSTRGPTGELFFGEGSRLTVL.

The CDR3 bases are TGTGCCAGCAGCTCGGGACTAGCGGGGGGGCCATGGGAGACCCAGTACTTC. Its translation is CASSSGLAGGPWETQYF. The genes are TRBV7-2 and TRBJ2-5; 16 positions agree with TRBD2. Germline CDR1 is SGHTA and CDR2 is FQGNSA. V was clipped by 4 bases and J by 5 bases; unmatched bases: 7. This CDR3 contains 17 residues.